Listed below are T cell receptor beta chains from one sample, sequenced in a study of blood T cell repertoires in COVID-19. TCRdb's table, derived via immunoSEQ multiplex PCR, lists solely in-frame clones and lacks some. The sample has around 330,000 clones; about nine tenths are singletons. The sequencing sample was made of PBMCs or T cells enriched from blood (not recorded which). Receptor source: a man aged 60 to 75 who had recovered from COVID-19. CDR3s include the opening cysteine and the closing phenylalanine or tryptophan. The order of the fields is D gene, V gene, J gene, clone size, CDR3 protein, CDR3 DNA. The D gene is left open where the match is weak. The size field is filled for only some rows; it gives once, few, many or a size class.

-	TRBV6-2/TRBV6-3	TRBJ2-1	-	CASSYSPKSSYNEQFF	TGTGCCAGCAGTTACTCGCCGAAGAGCTCCTACAATGAGCAGTTCTTC
-	TRBV5-1	TRBJ2-3	-	CASSYRAGAADTQYF	TGCGCCAGCTCCTATCGGGCGGGGGCCGCAGATACGCAGTATTTT
TRBD2	TRBV19	TRBJ2-7	-	CASSIAAGPIREQYF	TGTGCCAGTAGTATTGCAGCGGGGCCTATTCGGGAGCAGTACTTC
TRBD1	TRBV12-5	TRBJ2-3	-	CASGWGAGGRTDTQYF	TGTGCTAGTGGTTGGGGGGCAGGGGGCCGTACAGATACGCAGTATTTT
TRBD1	TRBV10-3	TRBJ2-7	-	CAISTGQTDEQYF	TGTGCCATCAGTACGGGACAGACCGACGAGCAGTACTTC
-	TRBV7-9	TRBJ1-3	-	CASWALSGNTIYF	TGTGCCAGCTGGGCTCTCTCTGGAAACACCATATATTTT
-	TRBV11-2	TRBJ2-7	-	CASSSLYEQYF	TGTGCCAGCAGCTCCCTCTACGAGCAGTACTTC
-	TRBV19	TRBJ2-2	-	CASSMGQVYTGELFF	TGTGCCAGTAGTATGGGGCAGGTGTACACCGGGGAGCTGTTTTTT
-	TRBV12-5	TRBJ1-5	-	CASGLVFSTGHFQPQHF	TGTGCTAGTGGTTTGGTTTTTAGTACAGGGCATTTTCAGCCCCAGCATTTT
-	TRBV6-5	TRBJ1-1	-	CASRSTGGGATEAFF	TGTGCCAGCAGGTCGACGGGAGGGGGAGCCACTGAAGCTTTCTTT
-	TRBV7-9	TRBJ2-5	-	CASSDSGETQYF	TGTGCCAGCAGCGACTCGGGGGAGACCCAGTACTTC
-	TRBV25-1	TRBJ1-2	-	CASTGRGKASFGYTF	TGTGCCAGCACCGGACGGGGAAAGGCGTCGTTTGGCTACACCTTC
TRBD1	TRBV7-9	TRBJ2-7	once	CASRAGTGNYEQYF	TGTGCCAGCAGGGCCGGGACAGGAAACTACGAGCAGTACTTC